Listed here are 32 T cell receptor beta chains from one sample, sequenced in a study of Tregs in tolerant kidney transplant recipients. Assay used: immunoSEQ multiplex PCR; TCRdb lists only in-frame clones, some missing. This sample has roughly 250,000 clones, with approximately 84% found just once. Sequenced: CD4+ T cells from blood. These receptors were collected from a human donor in good health.

The V and J genes are TRBV7-8 and TRBJ1-4, with D uncertain. V lost 2 bases and J 7 bases, leaving 17 bases between the germline ends. The CDR3 is 16 amino acids. CDR1 is SGHVS and CDR2 is FQNEAQ in the germline V gene. CDR3 protein: CASSLRRGDRGEKLFF. Here the CDR3 DNA reads TGTGCCAGCAGCTTAAGGCGCGGGGATCGGGGTGAAAAACTGTTTTTT.

The chain combines TRBV4-1 with TRBJ1-2; D call uncertain. CDR1 and CDR2 (germline): MGHRA, YSYEKL. The CDR3 has 14 residues. Trimming took off 4 bases at V and 1 base at J, with 10 bases between the two ends. CDR3 sequence (DNA): TGCGCCAGCAGCCGCCCTCCCAGTAACTATGGCTACACCTTC. As protein: CASSRPPSNYGYTF.

This chain links TRBV11-2 with TRBJ1-1; maybe TRBD1 (5 bases). V gave up 2 bases and J gave up 4 bases, with 23 bases separating them. Germline V gene sequence: CDR1 SGHAT, CDR2 FQNNGV. The CDR3 is 18 amino acids. CDR3 region: CASSLRNIGRIGTTEAFF. DNA for the CDR3: TGTGCCAGCAGCTTAAGGAACATTGGTCGAATAGGGACCACTGAAGCTTTCTTT.

The chain carries TRBV11-1 and TRBJ2-1; D is perhaps TRBD2 (6 bases). In germline, CDR1 is SGHAT, CDR2 FQDESV (reference sequence). This CDR3 region has 15 residues. Trimming shortened V by 5 bases and J by 6 bases, and 17 bases separated the two germline ends. The CDR3 protein is CASSPRDLRGNEQFF. The CDR3 bases are TGTGCCAGCAGCCCGCGGGACCTGAGAGGCAATGAGCAGTTCTTC. The full variable domain, rest sourced from reference TRBV11-1 and TRBJ2-1, is EAEVAQSPRYKITEKSQAVAFWCDPISGHATLYWYRQILGQGPELLVQFQDESVVDDSQLPKDRFSAERLKGVDSTLKIQPAELGDSAMYLCASSPRDLRGNEQFFGPGTRLTVL.

The CDR3 loop reads CASSPLAQGKEKLFF. The CDR3, as DNA: TGCGCCAGCAGCCCCCTAGCGCAGGGGAAAGAAAAACTGTTTTTT. V and J are TRBV5-1 and TRBJ1-4; perhaps TRBD1 as D (6 bases). V lost 4 bases and J 8 bases, leaving 18 bases between the germline ends. Germline V CDR1 and CDR2: SGHRS, YFSETQ. The CDR3 runs 15 residues.

The CDR3 nucleotides are TGCGCCAGCAGCTTCACCGGGACGAAAAACGAGCAGTACTTC. Protein product: CASSFTGTKNEQYF. The chain links TRBV5-1 to TRBJ2-7; D possibly uses TRBD1 or TRBD2 (5 bases each). Germline V gene lookup returns CDR1 SGHRS and CDR2 YFSETQ. Trimming shortened V by 2 bases and J by 5 bases, and 14 bases separated the two germline ends. The CDR3 has 14 amino acids. The whole variable domain, filled in from reference TRBV5-1 and TRBJ2-7, reads KAGVTQTPRYLIKTRGQQVTLSCSPISGHRSVSWYQQTPGQGLQFLFEYFSETQRNKGNFPGRFSGRQFSNSRSEMNVSTLELGDSALYLCASSFTGTKNEQYFGPGTRLTVT.

The V call is TRBV18, the J call TRBJ2-7; D is uncertain. Germline assignment: CDR1 KGHSH and CDR2 LQKENI. Trimming left V 3 bases short and J 6 bases short, with 9 bases between. The CDR3 is made up of 12 amino acids. The CDR3 sequence: CASSPRPSEQYF. The CDR3 DNA is TGTGCCAGCTCACCCCGCCCCTCCGAGCAGTACTTC.

This sequence joins TRBV19 and TRBJ2-7; no clear D. The CDR3 length is 15 residues. Germline V lookup: CDR1 LNHDA, CDR2 SQIVND (reference sequence). Trimming cost V 2 bases and J 2 bases, with 13 bases left between them. The CDR3: CASSIRAEVTYEQYF. The CDR3 DNA is TGTGCCAGTAGTATAAGGGCAGAAGTAACCTACGAGCAGTACTTC.

This clone was counted a few times. The V gene is TRBV5-4, the J gene TRBJ1-1; D remains ambiguous. This CDR3 has 14 amino acids. Trimming pared 2 bases from V and 0 bases from J, leaving 8 bases between. Germline CDR1 SGHNT, CDR2 YYREEE (reference sequence). CDR3 sequence: CASSFDGLNTEAFF. CDR3 DNA sequence: TGTGCCAGCAGCTTCGACGGGCTGAACACTGAAGCTTTCTTT.

A note on this clone: The germline gene is not matched at one end of the junction; a read error may be the cause. V is TRBV15 and J is TRBJ2-2; no clear D. CDR3 length: 14 residues. Looked up from germline, CDR1 is LNHNV and CDR2 is YYDKDF (reference sequence). The CDR3 DNA reads as TGTGCCATCAGCAGAGATATGGACACCGGGGAGCTGTTTTTT. Its translation: CAISRDMDTGELFF.

The chain uses TRBV13 and TRBJ2-3, with TRBD1 as a possible D gene (7 bases). The CDR3 is 16 residues long. Trimming removed 5 bases from V and 1 base from J, with 16 bases in between. Germline assignment: CDR1 PRHDT and CDR2 FYEKMQ (reference sequence). CDR3 nucleotide sequence: TGTGCCAGCAGCCCCCGGACAGGAGGGGGCACAGATACGCAGTATTTT. Encoded protein: CASSPRTGGGTDTQYF.

The chain uses TRBV6-1 and TRBJ2-3; 8 bases agree with TRBD1. The CDR3 extends over 14 amino acids. Germline assignment: CDR1 MNHNS and CDR2 SASEGT. V dropped 7 bases and J dropped 3; count of bases not matched to a gene: 6. CDR3 amino acids: CASKPDRGTDTQYF. CDR3 coding DNA: TGTGCCAGCAAACCCGACAGGGGAACAGATACGCAGTATTTT.

The chain combines TRBV19 with TRBJ2-2; 12 bases fit TRBD1. CDR1 is LNHDA and CDR2 is SQIVND in the germline V gene (reference sequence). CDR3 size: 19 residues. Trimming removed 0 bases from V and 5 bases from J; junction bases left unmatched: 10. CDR3 sequence reads: CASSIDLTGTGGSTGELFF. The CDR3 region has the DNA TGTGCCAGTAGTATAGATCTCACCGGGACAGGGGGCAGTACCGGGGAGCTGTTTTTT.

The rearrangement links TRBV19 to TRBJ1-2; TRBD1 agrees at 9 bases. The CDR3 has 17 amino acids. Per the germline V gene, CDR1 is LNHDA and CDR2 is SQIVND (reference sequence). Losses at the gene ends were 7 bases for V and 5 bases for J; bases not matched to a gene: 17. The DNA for the CDR3 is TGTGCCAGTACCTTAACGAGGACAGGGGTTCTCCTGTATGGCTACACCTTC. Residues: CASTLTRTGVLLYGYTF.

V gene TRBV25-1 combines with J gene TRBJ2-1; either TRBD1 or TRBD2 may supply D (5 bases each). The CDR3 sequence is 13 residues long. The germline CDR1 and CDR2 sequences are MGHDK and SYGVNS. The V end lost 7 bases, the J end lost 9 bases, and 16 bases lay between the germline ends. CDR3: CASTSQMGLEQFF. CDR3 coding DNA: TGTGCCAGCACTAGCCAGATGGGGCTTGAGCAGTTCTTC.

V gene TRBV2 combines with J gene TRBJ2-3; D remains unclear. V was cut by 5 bases and J by 3 bases, with 12 bases left in between. This CDR3 has 14 amino acids. Germline V gene sequence: CDR1 SNHLY, CDR2 FYNNEI. DNA of the CDR3: TGTGCCAGCAGTAAAGGTTTCCGAACAGATACGCAGTATTTT. This gives the protein CASSKGFRTDTQYF.

The gene calls are TRBV18 and TRBJ1-3; no clear D. CDR3 size: 16 residues. The germline V gene has CDR1 KGHSH and CDR2 LQKENI. The germline V and J ends were trimmed by 2 bases and 0 bases, with 11 bases remaining between them. The CDR3 loop is CASSPLAALSGNTIYF. CDR3 DNA sequence: TGTGCCAGCTCACCATTGGCAGCTCTCTCTGGAAACACCATATATTTT.

This chain links TRBV18 with TRBJ1-4; D is possibly TRBD1 (5 bases). The CDR3 is 13 residues long. Trimming left V 3 bases short and J 5 bases short, with 7 bases between. The germline gives CDR1 KGHSH, CDR2 LQKENI. CDR3 in DNA: TGTGCCAGCTCACCCGGACACAATGAAAAACTGTTTTTT. It codes for CASSPGHNEKLFF.

With regard to this clone: Its ends do not fully match the called genes, so a read error is possible. The chain links TRBV5-6 to TRBJ2-1; D remains unclear. CDR1 and CDR2 from the germline V gene are SGHDT and YYEEEE. The CDR3 runs 12 residues. The CDR3 reads CASSLASGRQIF. CDR3 in DNA: TGTGCCAGCAGCTTGGCCTCGGGTAGGCAGATCTTC.

The V gene is TRBV30, the J gene TRBJ1-2, with D possibly TRBD1 on 6 matching bases. Between the trimmed V and J ends, which lost 1 base and 8 bases, there was a span of 8 bases. Germline V gives CDR1 GTSNPN, CDR2 SVGIG (reference sequence). The CDR3 runs to 11 residues. CDR3 coding DNA: TGTGCCTGGAGTGCTGGGGGCGGCTACACCTTC. Translated, it gives CAWSAGGGYTF.

V usage is TRBV9 and J usage is TRBJ2-1; D not certain. Germline V CDR1 and CDR2: SGDLS, YYNGEE. Trimming stripped 3 bases from V and 8 bases from J, with 6 bases between. The CDR3 spans 11 residues. The CDR3 DNA is TGTGCCAGCAGCGCCTTGGATGAGCAGTTCTTC. Protein: CASSALDEQFF. Drawing the rest from reference TRBV9 and TRBJ2-1, the complete variable domain is DSGVTQTPKHLITATGQRVTLRCSPRSGDLSVYWYQQSLDQGLQFLIQYYNGEERAKGNILERFSAQQFPDLHSELNLSSLELGDSALYFCASSALDEQFFGPGTRLTVL.

This chain links TRBV5-1 with TRBJ2-7; TRBD2 aligns across 11 bases. The germline V gene encodes CDR1 SGHRS and CDR2 YFSETQ. J was trimmed by 2 bases and V by 4 bases; bases with no gene match: 8. The CDR3 totals 16 residues. For the CDR3, the DNA is TGCGCCAGCAGCGAACGGGGACTAGCGGTAGCCTACGAGCAGTACTTC. Amino acids: CASSERGLAVAYEQYF.

J is TRBJ1-5 and V is TRBV7-2; D uncertain. CDR1 is SGHTA and CDR2 is FQGNSA in the germline V gene. There are 14 residues in the CDR3. The ends were cut back, 1 base at V and 7 bases at J, with 11 bases in the middle. The DNA for the CDR3 is TGTGCCAGCAGCTTAGTGCGGGTGCGCCAGCCCCAGCATTTT. It codes for CASSLVRVRQPQHF.

This clone has more than one count but fewer than ten. The chain couples TRBV2 to TRBJ1-2; D is perhaps TRBD1 (5 bases). This CDR3 spans 12 amino acids. Germline V gene lookup returns CDR1 SNHLY and CDR2 FYNNEI. Trimming left V 4 bases short and J 4 bases short, with 7 bases between. The CDR3: CASSGDGYGYTF. The CDR3 region has the DNA TGTGCCAGCAGTGGGGACGGCTATGGCTACACCTTC.

This chain uses TRBV11-2 with TRBJ2-2; 9 positions match TRBD1. Germline V gene sequence: CDR1 SGHAT, CDR2 FQNNGV. This CDR3 is 16 amino acids long. Trimming took 1 base from V and 7 from J; bases not matched to a gene: 7. The CDR3 loop is CASSLGRGTGNGELFF. As DNA, the CDR3 is TGTGCCAGCAGCTTAGGGAGAGGGACAGGGAACGGGGAGCTGTTTTTT.

This chain uses TRBV25-1 with TRBJ2-7; 7 bases fit TRBD2. Germline values: CDR1 MGHDK, CDR2 SYGVNS. CDR3 length: 14 residues. V gave up 7 bases and J gave up 3 bases; unmatched junction bases: 9. The CDR3 coding sequence is TGTGCCAGCACCTGGTTTCTAGCGGTCTACGAGCAGTACTTC. It is translated as CASTWFLAVYEQYF.

This chain uses TRBV19 with TRBJ1-6; D unresolved. Trimming took 6 bases from V and 4 from J, leaving 10 bases between them. Germline-derived CDR1 and CDR2 are LNHDA and SQIVND (reference sequence). This CDR3 contains 14 residues. CDR3 DNA sequence: TGTGCCAGTAGACTATTACAGTATAATTCACCCCTCCACTTT. Translated, it gives CASRLLQYNSPLHF.

The genes are TRBV5-5 and TRBJ2-7; D is possibly TRBD1 (5 bases). The germline CDR1 and CDR2 sequences are SGHKS and YYEKEE (reference sequence). The CDR3 totals 14 residues. Trimming took off 6 bases at V and 2 bases at J, with 15 bases between the two ends. The CDR3 here is CASTYYDRTYEQYF. The CDR3 region has the DNA TGTGCCAGCACTTACTACGACAGAACCTACGAGCAGTACTTC.

CDR3 loop: CASSNSGAHRKQYF. CDR3 DNA sequence: TGTGCCAGCTCTAATTCGGGGGCCCACAGGAAGCAGTACTTC. This sequence joins TRBV5-4 and TRBJ2-7; either TRBD1 or TRBD2 may fit D (6 bases each). CDR3 length equals 14 residues. The V end was cut by 7 bases, the J end by 8 bases, with 22 bases between. The germline V gene has CDR1 SGHNT and CDR2 YYREEE (reference sequence).

The chain uses TRBV13 and TRBJ2-3, with 12 bases lining up with TRBD2. This CDR3 is 16 amino acids long. Germline CDR1 is PRHDT and CDR2 is FYEKMQ (reference sequence). With V trimmed by 4 bases and J by 3 bases, 5 bases remained unmatched. The CDR3 spells CASSYASGGATDTQYF. Here the CDR3 DNA reads TGTGCCAGCAGCTATGCTAGCGGGGGGGCAACAGATACGCAGTATTTT.

The genes are TRBV25-1 and TRBJ2-5; D unclear. CDR1 is MGHDK, CDR2 SYGVNS, per germline. Trimming removed 2 bases from V and 5 bases from J, with 6 bases in between. The length of the CDR3 is 12 residues. In DNA form, the CDR3 reads TGTGCCAGCAGTGAAATTTGGGAGACCCAGTACTTC. It yields the protein CASSEIWETQYF.

This clone appeared once. The genes are TRBV7-8 and TRBJ1-6; D is ambiguous. This CDR3 has 13 amino acids. Between the trimmed V and J ends, which lost 5 bases and 3 bases, there was a span of 5 bases. In germline, CDR1 is SGHVS, CDR2 FQNEAQ. This chain's CDR3 is CASSVLYNSPLHF. The CDR3 DNA is TGTGCCAGCAGCGTCCTCTATAATTCACCCCTCCACTTT.